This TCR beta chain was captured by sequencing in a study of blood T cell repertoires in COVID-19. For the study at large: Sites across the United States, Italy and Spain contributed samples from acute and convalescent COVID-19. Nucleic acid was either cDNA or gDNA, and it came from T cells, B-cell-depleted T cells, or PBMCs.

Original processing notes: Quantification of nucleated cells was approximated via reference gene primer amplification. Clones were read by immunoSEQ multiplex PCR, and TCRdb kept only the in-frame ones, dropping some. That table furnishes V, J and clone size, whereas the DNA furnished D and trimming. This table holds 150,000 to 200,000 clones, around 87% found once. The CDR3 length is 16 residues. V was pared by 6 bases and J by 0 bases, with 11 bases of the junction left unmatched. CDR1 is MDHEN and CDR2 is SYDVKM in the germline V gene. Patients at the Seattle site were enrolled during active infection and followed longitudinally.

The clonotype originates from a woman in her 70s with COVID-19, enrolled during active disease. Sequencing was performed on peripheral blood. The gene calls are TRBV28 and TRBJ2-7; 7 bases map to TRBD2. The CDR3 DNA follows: TGTGCCAGCAGCTCTCCGGCTAGCGGAAGCTCCTACGAGCAGTACTTC. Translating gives CASSSPASGSSYEQYF.